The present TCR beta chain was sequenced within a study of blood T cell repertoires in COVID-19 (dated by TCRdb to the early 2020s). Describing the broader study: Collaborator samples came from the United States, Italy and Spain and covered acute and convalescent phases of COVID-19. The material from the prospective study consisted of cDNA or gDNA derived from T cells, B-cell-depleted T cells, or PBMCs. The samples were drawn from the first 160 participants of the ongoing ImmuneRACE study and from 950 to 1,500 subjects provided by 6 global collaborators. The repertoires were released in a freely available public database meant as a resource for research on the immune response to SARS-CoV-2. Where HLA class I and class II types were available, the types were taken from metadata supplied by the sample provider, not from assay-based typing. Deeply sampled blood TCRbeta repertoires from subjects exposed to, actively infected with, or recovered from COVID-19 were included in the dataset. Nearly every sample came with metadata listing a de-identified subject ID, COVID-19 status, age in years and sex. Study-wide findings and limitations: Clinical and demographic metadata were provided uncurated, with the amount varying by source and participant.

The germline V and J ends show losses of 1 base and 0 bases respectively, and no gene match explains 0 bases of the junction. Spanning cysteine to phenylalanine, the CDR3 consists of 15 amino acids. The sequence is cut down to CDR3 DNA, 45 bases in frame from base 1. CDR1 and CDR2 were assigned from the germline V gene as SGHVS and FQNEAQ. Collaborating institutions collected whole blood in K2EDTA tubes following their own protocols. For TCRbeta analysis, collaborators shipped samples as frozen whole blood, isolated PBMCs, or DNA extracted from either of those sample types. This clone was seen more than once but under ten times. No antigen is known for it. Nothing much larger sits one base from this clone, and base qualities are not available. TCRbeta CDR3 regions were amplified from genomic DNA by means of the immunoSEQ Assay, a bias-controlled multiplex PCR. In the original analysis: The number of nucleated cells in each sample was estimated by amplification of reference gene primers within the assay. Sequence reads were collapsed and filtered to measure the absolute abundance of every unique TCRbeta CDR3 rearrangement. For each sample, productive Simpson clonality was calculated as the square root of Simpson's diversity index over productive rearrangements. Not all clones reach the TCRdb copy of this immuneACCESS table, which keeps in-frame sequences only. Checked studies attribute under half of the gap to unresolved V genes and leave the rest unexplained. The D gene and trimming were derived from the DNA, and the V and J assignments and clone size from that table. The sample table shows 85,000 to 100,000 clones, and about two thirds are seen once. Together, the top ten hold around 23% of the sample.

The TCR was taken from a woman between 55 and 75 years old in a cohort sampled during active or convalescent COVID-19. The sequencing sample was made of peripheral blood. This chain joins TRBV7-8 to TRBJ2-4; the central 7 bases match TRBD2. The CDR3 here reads CASSLERGAKNIQYF. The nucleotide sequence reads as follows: TGTGCCAGCAGCTTAGAGCGGGGAGCCAAAAACATTCAGTACTTC. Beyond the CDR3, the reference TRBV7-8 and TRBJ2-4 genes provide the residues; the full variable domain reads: GAGVSQSPRYKVAKRGQDVALRCDPISGHVSLFWYQQALGQGPEFLTYFQNEAQLDKSGLPSDRFFAERPEGSVSTLKIQRTQQEDSAVYLCASSLERGAKNIQYFGAGTRLSVL.